This entry is about one T cell receptor (beta chain). This entry belongs to a study of blood T cell repertoires in COVID-19. Background on the study: Acute-phase and convalescent COVID-19 samples originated in the United States, Italy and Spain. PBMCs, B-cell-depleted T cells, or T cells were the source of the cDNA or gDNA that made up the material.

In the original analysis: Reference gene primer amplification gave nucleated cell count estimates. Measured with immunoSEQ multiplex PCR; TCRdb has only the in-frame clones, and not every one. Clonal size and the V and J genes are those of that table, whereas D and trimming came from the DNA. The table includes 150,000 to 200,000 clones, approximately 88% detected once. The clonotype originates from an elderly woman with active or convalescent COVID-19. Sequences were obtained from peripheral blood.

The CDR3 DNA follows: TGTGCCTGGACCGGGAACGGTGGTTCACCCCTCCACTTT. It codes for CAWTGNGGSPLHF. This rearrangement joins TRBV30 to TRBJ1-6; D uncertain. Between the trimmed V and J ends, which lost 4 bases and 9 bases, there was a span of 13 bases. The CDR3 loop spans 13 amino acids. Germline-derived CDR1 and CDR2 are GTSNPN and SVGIG (reference sequence).